Below, 20 T cell receptor beta chains from the same sample are listed, as sequenced in a study of cytomegalovirus exposure and HLA in healthy donors. The study ran its PCR with 60 Vbeta and 13 Jbeta primers. Assay used: immunoSEQ multiplex PCR; TCRdb lists only in-frame clones, some missing. The data show about 120,000 clones, 75% to 85% seen once. The sequenced material came from PBMCs. Source of these receptors: a man aged 25 to 40 in good health and CMV-seropositive.

Turning to this clone: Its ends do not fully match the called genes, so a read error is possible. The chain employs TRBV19 and TRBJ2-6, with TRBD1 as a possible D gene (5 bases). CDR1 and CDR2 (germline): LNHDA, SQIVND (reference sequence). The CDR3 consists of 15 residues. The CDR3 loop reads CASSMMSSGANGLTF. CDR3 DNA: TGTGCCAGTAGTATGATGAGCTCTGGGGCCAACGGCCTGACTTTC.

This clone was recorded a few times. The chain recombines TRBV2 with TRBJ1-6; D may be TRBD1 (5 bases). Trimming removed 7 bases from V and 1 base from J, with 14 bases in between. The germline V gene has CDR1 SNHLY and CDR2 FYNNEI. The CDR3 spans 16 residues. The CDR3 loop reads CASTGRGRSYNSPLHF. CDR3 bases: TGTGCCAGCACTGGGAGGGGAAGGTCCTATAATTCACCCCTCCACTTT.

For the CDR3, the DNA is TGTGCCAGCAGCCGAAAGAGGGCTAGCGACACCGGGGAGCTGTTTTTT. It encodes CASSRKRASDTGELFF. J is TRBJ2-2 and V is TRBV2; possible D gene TRBD2, 6 bases. Germline CDR1 and CDR2: SNHLY and FYNNEI. Trimming removed 6 bases at V and 3 bases at J, with 17 bases between. The CDR3 has 16 amino acids.

The chain uses TRBV4-1 and TRBJ2-2; 13 bases are a match to TRBD2. The germline V gene has CDR1 MGHRA and CDR2 YSYEKL. CDR3 length: 18 residues. V was pared by 4 bases and J by 3 bases, with 8 bases of the junction left unmatched. For the CDR3, the DNA is TGCGCCAGCAGCCCCTGGACTAGCGGGAGTGGTGACACCGGGGAGCTGTTTTTT. The encoded protein is CASSPWTSGSGDTGELFF.

The J gene is TRBJ1-2, the V gene TRBV19; 9 bases are a match to TRBD1. The CDR3 has 14 residues. With 4 bases clipped from V and 4 bases from J, the junction kept 4 bases outside the gene matches. CDR1 LNHDA and CDR2 SQIVND come from the germline V gene (reference sequence). The CDR3 protein is CASSTGQGRYGYTF. The CDR3 DNA sequence: TGTGCCAGTAGTACCGGACAGGGGCGCTATGGCTACACCTTC.

This clone showed up just a few times. At one boundary the junction diverges from the germline segment, which might be a read error. The chain links TRBV6-5 to TRBJ2-6; 7 nucleotides agree with TRBD1. The CDR3 has 15 residues. CDR1 and CDR2 (germline): MNHEY, SVGAGI. CDR3 DNA sequence: TGTGCCAGCAGTTACAGGGGGCCTGGGGCCAACGGCCTGACTTTC. Protein: CASSYRGPGANGLTF.

This rearrangement joins TRBV7-8 to TRBJ2-5; 7 nucleotides line up with TRBD1. Germline loops: CDR1 SGHVS, CDR2 FQNEAQ. The CDR3 totals 14 residues. V shed 5 bases and J 5 bases; nucleotides not matched to a gene: 8. CDR3 sequence reads: CASSQQDRRETQYF. The CDR3 nucleotides read TGTGCCAGCAGCCAACAGGACAGGCGGGAGACCCAGTACTTC.

The gene calls are TRBV6-6 and TRBJ1-4, with TRBD1 identical over 7 bases. CDR1 and CDR2 (germline): MNHNY, SVGAGI (reference sequence). The CDR3 covers 14 residues. Trimming at V came to 6 bases and at J to 7 bases, leaving 8 bases not matched to a gene. CDR3 sequence: CASRTDRRSEKLFF. The DNA of the CDR3 is TGTGCCAGCAGGACGGACAGGCGCAGTGAAAAACTGTTTTTT.

The DNA of the CDR3 is TGTGCCAGCAGTTGGGGGGGGGACAGGGCCCACGAGCAGTACTTC. Translated, it gives CASSWGGDRAHEQYF. The rearrangement joins TRBV27 to TRBJ2-5, with TRBD1 matching over 9 bases. The J call may not be correct, given that the DNA end is closer to TRBJ2-7. The CDR3 has 15 residues. Per the germline V gene, CDR1 is MNHEY and CDR2 is SMNVEV (reference sequence).

The J gene is TRBJ2-7, the V gene TRBV7-2; the match to TRBD1 covers 7 bases. This CDR3 comprises 12 residues. Germline CDR1 and CDR2: SGHTA and FQGNSA. Trimming at V came to 6 bases and at J to 6 bases, leaving 5 bases not matched to a gene. The DNA for the CDR3 is TGTGCCAGCAGTCGGAGACAGGGCGAGCAGTACTTC. Its protein product is CASSRRQGEQYF.

V usage is TRBV10-3 and J usage is TRBJ2-7, with a tentative D call TRBD1 (6 bases). Trimming removed 4 bases from V and 2 bases from J, with 18 bases in between. Germline V lookup: CDR1 ENHRY, CDR2 SYGVKD. CDR3 length: 16 residues. CDR3 region: CAISARGSGSTYEQYF. The DNA of the CDR3 is TGTGCCATCAGTGCGAGGGGGTCGGGCTCAACCTACGAGCAGTACTTC.

This clone has only a few counts. J is TRBJ1-2 and V is TRBV28, with D possibly matching TRBD1 (5 bases). The V and J ends lost 3 bases and 7 bases respectively, with 9 bases between them. CDR1 is MDHEN and CDR2 is SYDVKM in the germline V gene. The CDR3 totals 12 residues. The CDR3 region has the DNA TGTGCCAGCAGTTTTGGGGGGGTTGGCTACACCTTC. It encodes CASSFGGVGYTF.

As for this clone: An end of the junction does not agree with germline; a read error may underlie this. The gene calls are TRBV7-9 and TRBJ1-2, with a tentative D call TRBD1 (6 bases). Per germline, CDR1 SEHNR and CDR2 FQNEAQ (reference sequence). The CDR3 is 14 amino acids. The CDR3 DNA reads as TGTTCCAGCAGTTCCTGGCGCAGGGGTATCGGCTACACCTTC. It yields the protein CSSSSWRRGIGYTF.

This clone has more than one count but fewer than ten. V usage is TRBV9 and J usage is TRBJ2-1; TRBD1 matches at 8 bases. The V and J ends lost 3 bases and 4 bases, in that order; junction bases with no gene match: 9. Germline assignment: CDR1 SGDLS and CDR2 YYNGEE. The CDR3 spans 16 residues. CDR3: CASSGQGLGEYNEQFF. The CDR3 region has the DNA TGTGCCAGCAGCGGACAGGGGCTCGGGGAATACAATGAGCAGTTCTTC.

The chain has TRBV7-3 and TRBJ2-3; perhaps TRBD2 as D (6 bases). This CDR3 spans 14 amino acids. Germline lookup yields CDR1 SGHTA and CDR2 FQGTGA. V gave up 1 base and J gave up 7 bases, with 12 bases separating them. The CDR3 region has the DNA TGTGCCAGCAGCTTAAAACCCGGACTAAATACGCAGTATTTT. This encodes CASSLKPGLNTQYF.

The chain is built from TRBV30 and TRBJ1-6, with 7 bases that match TRBD1. With 1 base clipped from V and 4 bases from J, the junction kept 4 bases outside the gene matches. Germline lookup yields CDR1 GTSNPN and CDR2 SVGIG (reference sequence). The CDR3 covers 15 residues. The CDR3 DNA reads TGTGCCTGGAGTGGAGGGGGCAGTTATAATTCACCCCTCCACTTT. This sequence encodes CAWSGGGSYNSPLHF.

The V gene is TRBV4-3, the J gene TRBJ2-7, with 9 bases aligning to TRBD1. Germline V CDR1 and CDR2: LGHNA, YSLEER. After removal of 7 bases from V and 6 bases from J, the junction contained 19 bases not matched to a gene. The CDR3 loop spans 17 amino acids. This CDR3 reads CASILSPGTGRVFEQYF. For the CDR3, the DNA is TGCGCCAGCATCCTAAGTCCCGGGACAGGGCGGGTGTTCGAGCAGTACTTC.

Worth noting for this clone: The junction shows a germline mismatch at one end, possibly a read error. This chain uses TRBV2 with TRBJ2-6; TRBD1 might be the D (5 bases). The CDR3 extends over 13 amino acids. Germline V gives CDR1 SNHLY, CDR2 FYNNEI. CDR3 loop: CASIRSGANGLTF. In nucleotides, the CDR3 is TGTGCCAGCATACGGTCTGGGGCCAACGGCCTGACTTTC.

The chain employs TRBV28 and TRBJ1-2; TRBD1 aligns across 7 bases. The germline V gene has CDR1 MDHEN and CDR2 SYDVKM. The CDR3 is 15 residues long. The junction had 19 bases not matched to a gene; V was cut back by 5 bases and J by 13 bases. CDR3 nucleotides: TGTGCCAGCAGTCCTCCACAGGGGCGCAGGAACGGGTGCACCTTC. This translates into CASSPPQGRRNGCTF.

The table lists this clone with a few counts. V is TRBV6-4 and J is TRBJ2-1; 9 nucleotides line up with TRBD1. The length of the CDR3 is 14 residues. Germline CDR1 MRHNA, CDR2 SNTAGT. V dropped 3 bases and J dropped 6; count of bases not matched to a gene: 3. The CDR3 sequence is CASSDSTGGNEQFF. CDR3 DNA sequence: TGTGCCAGCAGTGATTCGACAGGGGGCAATGAGCAGTTCTTC.